Listed here are 2 T cell receptor beta chains from one sample, sequenced in a study of shared clonotypes between healthy human individuals. Sequenced by immunoSEQ multiplex PCR; TCRdb stores in-frame clones only, minus some. The profile shows about 330,000 clones, about nine tenths of them singletons. The sequenced sample consisted of memory CD8+ T cells sorted from blood. Specified subset: CD45RO+ cells pooled with CCR7-negative TemRA cells. The receptors shown here come from a man in his late teens or twenties in good health.

This clone came up once. The chain employs TRBV27 and TRBJ1-5; perhaps TRBD1 as D (5 bases). Germline lookup yields CDR1 MNHEY and CDR2 SMNVEV (reference sequence). With 0 bases removed from V and 2 bases from J, the gap between germline ends came to 8 bases. CDR3 length: 15 residues. CDR3 loop: CASSLSLGGNQPQHF. The CDR3 nucleotides are TGTGCCAGCAGTTTATCCCTGGGGGGCAATCAGCCCCAGCATTTT.

V usage is TRBV7-9 and J usage is TRBJ2-7; D uncertain. Germline V CDR1 and CDR2: SEHNR, FQNEAQ (reference sequence). This CDR3 is 13 amino acids long. V was shortened by 0 bases and J by 5 bases, with 8 bases between the two germline ends. The CDR3 loop is CASSLAPVDEQYF. The CDR3 nucleotides are TGTGCCAGCAGCTTAGCGCCCGTGGACGAGCAGTACTTC.